This T cell receptor beta chain was sequenced for a study of blood T cell repertoires in COVID-19. Whole-study context: T cells, B-cell-depleted T cells, or PBMCs provided the cDNA or gDNA that served as material.

The assay was immunoSEQ multiplex PCR, and TCRdb's table has in-frame clones only and misses some. The sample holds around 45,000 clones; roughly 87% are singletons and the top ten take approximately 15%. Input material: peripheral blood. The sequence was collected from a man aged 55 to 69 with active COVID-19.

The DNA of the CDR3 is TGTGCCAGCAGCTTAGTCGGAGGGCAGCCAATGGAGCAGTTCTTC. It yields the protein CASSLVGGQPMEQFF. The chain links TRBV7-8 to TRBJ2-1; D may be TRBD2 (6 bases). Per the germline V gene, CDR1 is SGHVS and CDR2 is FQNEAQ. The length of the CDR3 is 15 residues. Trimming took off 1 base at V and 10 bases at J, with 17 bases between the two ends. Based on the CDR3 plus reference TRBV7-8 and TRBJ2-1, the full variable domain is GAGVSQSPRYKVAKRGQDVALRCDPISGHVSLFWYQQALGQGPEFLTYFQNEAQLDKSGLPSDRFFAERPEGSVSTLKIQRTQQEDSAVYLCASSLVGGQPMEQFFGPGTRLTVL.